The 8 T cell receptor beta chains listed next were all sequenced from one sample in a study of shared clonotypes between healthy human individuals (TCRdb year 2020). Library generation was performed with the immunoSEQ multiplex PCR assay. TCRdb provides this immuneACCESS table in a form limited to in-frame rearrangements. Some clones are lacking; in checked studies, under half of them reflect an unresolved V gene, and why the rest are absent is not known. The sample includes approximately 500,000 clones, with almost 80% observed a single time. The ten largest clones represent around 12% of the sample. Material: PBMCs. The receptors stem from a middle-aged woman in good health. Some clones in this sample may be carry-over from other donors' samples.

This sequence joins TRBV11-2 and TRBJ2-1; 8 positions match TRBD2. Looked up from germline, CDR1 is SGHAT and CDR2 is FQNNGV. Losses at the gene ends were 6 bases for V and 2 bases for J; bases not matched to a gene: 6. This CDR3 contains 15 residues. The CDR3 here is CASRILSGTYNEQFF. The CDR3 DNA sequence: TGTGCCAGCAGGATACTTAGCGGGACCTACAATGAGCAGTTCTTC.

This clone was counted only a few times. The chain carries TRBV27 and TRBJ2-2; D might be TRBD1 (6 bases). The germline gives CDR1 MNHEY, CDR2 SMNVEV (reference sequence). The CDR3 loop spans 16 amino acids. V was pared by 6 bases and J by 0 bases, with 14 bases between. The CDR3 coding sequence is TGTGCCAGCAGCCCCCGGACAGTCCCGAACACCGGGGAGCTGTTTTTT. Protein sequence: CASSPRTVPNTGELFF.

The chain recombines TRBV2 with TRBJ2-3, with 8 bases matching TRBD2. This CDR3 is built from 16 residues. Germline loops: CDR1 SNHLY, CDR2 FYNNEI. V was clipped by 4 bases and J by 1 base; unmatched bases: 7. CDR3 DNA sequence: TGTGCCAGCAGTGTCAGCGGGAGATATGGCACAGATACGCAGTATTTT. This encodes CASSVSGRYGTDTQYF.

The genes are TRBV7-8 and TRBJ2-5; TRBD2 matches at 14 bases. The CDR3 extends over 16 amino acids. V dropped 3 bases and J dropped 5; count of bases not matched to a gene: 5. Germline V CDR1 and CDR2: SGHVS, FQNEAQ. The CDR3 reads CASSFRLAGGLETQYF. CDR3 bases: TGTGCCAGCAGCTTTAGACTAGCGGGAGGGTTGGAGACCCAGTACTTC.

Written as DNA, the CDR3 is TGTGCCAGCAGCCCACTAAGCTCCTACAATGAGCAGTTCTTC. This codes for CASSPLSSYNEQFF. The rearrangement links TRBV7-9 to TRBJ2-1; D unclear. Trimming pared 5 bases from V and 0 bases from J, leaving 8 bases between. The CDR3 extends over 14 amino acids. Germline CDR1 reads SEHNR; CDR2 reads FQNEAQ (reference sequence).

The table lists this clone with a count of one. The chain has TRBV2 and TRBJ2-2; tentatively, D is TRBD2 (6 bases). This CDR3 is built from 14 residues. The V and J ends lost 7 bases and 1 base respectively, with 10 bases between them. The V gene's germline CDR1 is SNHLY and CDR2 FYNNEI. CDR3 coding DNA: TGTGCCAGCACGGGGGTACGGAACACCGGGGAGCTGTTTTTT. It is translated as CASTGVRNTGELFF.

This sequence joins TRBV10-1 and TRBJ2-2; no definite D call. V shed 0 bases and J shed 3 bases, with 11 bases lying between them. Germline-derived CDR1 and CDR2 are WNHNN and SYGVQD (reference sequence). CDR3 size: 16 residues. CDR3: CASSESGSADTGELFF. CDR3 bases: TGCGCCAGCAGTGAGTCAGGGTCCGCTGACACCGGGGAGCTGTTTTTT.

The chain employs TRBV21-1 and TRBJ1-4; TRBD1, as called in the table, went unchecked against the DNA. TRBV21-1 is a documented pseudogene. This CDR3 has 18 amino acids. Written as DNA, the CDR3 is TGTGCCAGCAGCAAAATGGCAGTCGGTGGCAGGGAACATGAAAAACTGTTTTTT. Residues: CASSKMAVGGREHEKLFF.